This T cell receptor (beta chain) emerged from a study of T cells after yellow fever vaccination. Study summary: Fractions of low cell number were prepared using SMART-Seq v4 Ultra Low Input.

Germline assignment: CDR1 MNHEY and CDR2 SVGEGT. CDR3 length equals 15 residues. With 0 bases removed from V and 2 bases from J, the gap between germline ends came to 9 bases. Details on this clonotype: Its antigen remains unidentified.

Study-level findings and limits: The CD4 and CD8 compartments had a small share of their clonotypes in common. Post-booster reappearance was seen for most primary-vaccination clones (roughly 96% CD4, 80% to 90% CD8). Though it reached lower strength, the secondary response hit its peak faster, day 5 versus 15.

Using its own MiXCR run on the 5' RACE reads, TCRdb lists one record per CDR3 protein. The sample records just under 600,000 distinct CDR3 sequences, around an eighth being singletons. Material: PBMCs, obtained on the day of the yellow fever booster vaccination. The V gene is TRBV6-2 or TRBV6-3, the J gene TRBJ2-3; the D is unclear. The sequence derives from a man between 25 and 39 years old who received the YFV17D yellow fever vaccine. For the CDR3, the DNA is TGTGCCAGCAGTTACTCTCGGGCCTTCACAGATACGCAGTATTTT. This gives the protein CASSYSRAFTDTQYF.